What follows are 19 T cell receptor beta chains derived from one specimen sequenced in a study of cytomegalovirus exposure and HLA in healthy donors. PCR amplification relied on 60 Vbeta primers (plus 13 Jbeta primers). Sequenced by immunoSEQ multiplex PCR; TCRdb stores in-frame clones only, minus some. The table has around 150,000 clones, about three fifths seen once. Material: PBMCs. The receptors here all came from a woman aged 55 to 70 in good health and CMV-seropositive.

The chain is built from TRBV11-2 and TRBJ2-3; TRBD2 matches at 14 bases. The junction had 7 bases not matched to a gene; V was cut back by 5 bases and J by 6 bases. CDR3 length: 16 amino acids. The germline V gene has CDR1 SGHAT and CDR2 FQNNGV. Written as DNA, the CDR3 is TGTGCCAGCAGCATCGGGACTAGCGGGAGTTTGGATACGCAGTATTTT. It encodes CASSIGTSGSLDTQYF.

The chain joins TRBV5-4 to TRBJ1-2; no clear D gene. This CDR3 region has 13 residues. The germline gives CDR1 SGHNT, CDR2 YYREEE (reference sequence). The germline V and J ends were trimmed by 4 bases and 4 bases, with 11 bases remaining between them. The CDR3 loop is CASSPTGVYGYTF. CDR3 nucleotide sequence: TGTGCCAGCAGCCCCACCGGGGTCTATGGCTACACCTTC.

DNA for the CDR3: TGCGCCAGCAGCGGTAGACAGGGGGCCGACGGGGAGCTGTTTTTT. Protein: CASSGRQGADGELFF. The rearrangement joins TRBV5-1 to TRBJ2-2; 10 nucleotides line up with TRBD1. The germline V gene has CDR1 SGHRS and CDR2 YFSETQ. The CDR3 covers 15 residues. V dropped 4 bases and J dropped 7; count of bases not matched to a gene: 7.

The genes are TRBV5-1 and TRBJ1-1; TRBD1 aligns across 9 bases. The CDR3 has 19 amino acids. V lost 4 bases to trimming and J lost 1 base; unmatched junction nucleotides: 17. Germline V gene data show CDR1 as SGHRS and CDR2 as YFSETQ. In DNA form, the CDR3 reads TGCGCCAGCAGCAAAACCCAACCGGGACAGGGAGACGGGAACACTGAAGCTTTCTTT. Protein product: CASSKTQPGQGDGNTEAFF.

The rearrangement links TRBV5-6 to TRBJ2-1; the match to TRBD2 covers 11 bases. Germline CDR1 SGHDT, CDR2 YYEEEE. V dropped 2 bases and J dropped 6; count of bases not matched to a gene: 7. This CDR3 has 16 residues. The CDR3 sequence: CASSFVSGRARNEQFF. CDR3 nucleotide sequence: TGTGCCAGCAGCTTCGTTAGCGGGAGGGCCCGCAATGAGCAGTTCTTC.

The V call is TRBV5-1, the J call TRBJ1-2; 7 bases are a match to TRBD1. The CDR3 length is 14 residues. V lost 0 bases and J lost 8; bases outside the gene matches: 7. CDR1 and CDR2 (germline): SGHRS, YFSETQ. This CDR3 is CASSLDRGSGGYTF. The DNA of the CDR3 is TGCGCCAGCAGCTTGGACAGGGGCTCGGGGGGCTACACCTTC.

The chain uses TRBV28 and TRBJ1-2; D ambiguous. Trimming shortened V by 6 bases and J by 8 bases, and 13 bases separated the two germline ends. CDR3 length equals 12 residues. Germline V CDR1 and CDR2: MDHEN, SYDVKM. CDR3 region: CASSPSLRGYTF. The CDR3 bases are TGTGCCAGCAGCCCCTCATTGAGAGGCTACACCTTC.

The chain recombines TRBV28 with TRBJ2-5; 8 bases fit TRBD1. After removal of 10 bases from V and 2 bases from J, the junction contained 9 bases not matched to a gene. Germline lookup yields CDR1 MDHEN and CDR2 SYDVKM. The CDR3 is 14 residues long. This CDR3 is CAIAGGPLQETQYF. Here the CDR3 DNA reads TGTGCCATTGCAGGGGGCCCTCTTCAAGAGACCCAGTACTTC.

This clone was picked up one time. The V gene is TRBV7-2, the J gene TRBJ2-7; 11 bases fit TRBD2. V shed 5 bases and J 2 bases; nucleotides not matched to a gene: 5. Germline V lookup: CDR1 SGHTA, CDR2 FQGNSA. The CDR3 sequence is 15 residues long. The CDR3 DNA reads TGTGCCAGCAGCGCACGGACTAGCGGGCCCTACGAGCAGTACTTC. Protein sequence: CASSARTSGPYEQYF.

The chain couples TRBV7-9 to TRBJ2-2; 10 nucleotides match TRBD1. The V and J ends lost 5 bases and 4 bases, in that order; junction bases with no gene match: 7. Germline assignment: CDR1 SEHNR and CDR2 FQNEAQ (reference sequence). The CDR3 runs 16 residues. As DNA, the CDR3 is TGTGCCAGCAGCAACCGGGACAGGGGTAGCACCGGGGAGCTGTTTTTT. Its translation: CASSNRDRGSTGELFF.

The J gene is TRBJ2-1, the V gene TRBV7-2; 8 bases agree with TRBD1. The length of the CDR3 is 15 residues. The V and J ends lost 4 bases and 6 bases, in that order; junction bases with no gene match: 8. Germline V gene sequence: CDR1 SGHTA, CDR2 FQGNSA. CDR3 region: CASSSHWTGSNEQFF. The CDR3 region has the DNA TGTGCCAGCAGCTCACATTGGACAGGGAGCAATGAGCAGTTCTTC.

The chain recombines TRBV19 with TRBJ1-2, with D perhaps TRBD1 (6 bases). The length of the CDR3 is 12 residues. Germline CDR1 and CDR2: LNHDA and SQIVND (reference sequence). V gave up 3 bases and J gave up 5 bases, with 7 bases separating them. The CDR3 sequence: CASSMTGYGYTF. CDR3 sequence (DNA): TGTGCCAGTAGTATGACAGGTTATGGCTACACCTTC.

The V call is TRBV29-1, the J call TRBJ2-7; perhaps TRBD2 as D (5 bases). Germline lookup yields CDR1 SQVTM and CDR2 ANQGSEA. V was pared by 5 bases and J by 5 bases, with 10 bases between. This CDR3 has 11 residues. CDR3 sequence: CSVWAEDEQYF. The CDR3 nucleotides read TGCAGCGTTTGGGCGGAGGACGAGCAGTACTTC.

The V and J genes are TRBV13 and TRBJ2-3; D is uncertain. The CDR3 consists of 17 residues. Germline CDR1 reads PRHDT; CDR2 reads FYEKMQ (reference sequence). The V end was cut by 0 bases, the J end by 7 bases, with 20 bases between. The CDR3 here is CASSLGPSQWPPHTQYF. CDR3 nucleotides: TGTGCCAGCAGCTTAGGGCCGTCCCAATGGCCCCCACATACGCAGTATTTT.

The chain links TRBV19 to TRBJ2-7; possible D gene TRBD1, 5 bases. The CDR3 is 13 amino acids. V was shortened by 5 bases and J by 4 bases, with 12 bases between the two germline ends. Germline V gene lookup returns CDR1 LNHDA and CDR2 SQIVND (reference sequence). The CDR3: CASSQGLEYEQYF. CDR3 sequence (DNA): TGTGCCAGTAGTCAGGGTCTCGAATACGAGCAGTACTTC.

The chain carries TRBV19 and TRBJ2-7; 8 bases fit TRBD2. V lost 4 bases and J lost 1; bases outside the gene matches: 9. CDR3 size: 16 residues. Looked up from germline, CDR1 is LNHDA and CDR2 is SQIVND (reference sequence). The CDR3 protein is CASSNVLADLSYEQYF. The CDR3 DNA is TGTGCCAGTAGTAATGTACTAGCGGATTTATCCTACGAGCAGTACTTC.

V gene TRBV6-5 combines with J gene TRBJ2-7, with D unclear. Germline CDR1 MNHEY, CDR2 SVGAGI. V dropped 5 bases and J dropped 6 bases, with 17 bases sitting between them. The length of the CDR3 is 14 residues. The CDR3 nucleotides are TGTGCCAGCAGTCTTCCTGGTCGCCTCGGCGAGCAGTACTTC. This gives the protein CASSLPGRLGEQYF.

This CDR3 reads CASSYTEMNTEAFF. In nucleotides, the CDR3 is TGTGCCAGCAGTTATACTGAGATGAACACTGAAGCTTTCTTT. V usage is TRBV6-5 and J usage is TRBJ1-1; D gene uncertain. The CDR3 covers 14 residues. V was trimmed by 3 bases and J by 0 bases, leaving 8 bases between them. The germline V gene encodes CDR1 MNHEY and CDR2 SVGAGI.

The chain's CDR3 is CASSYWGGRADYNEQFF. DNA of the CDR3: TGTGCCAGCAGCTACTGGGGCGGGAGGGCAGACTACAATGAGCAGTTCTTC. This chain uses TRBV7-3 with TRBJ2-1; 9 nucleotides align to TRBD2. The CDR3 contains 17 residues. Losses at the gene ends were 4 bases for V and 3 bases for J; bases not matched to a gene: 10. Germline values: CDR1 SGHTA, CDR2 FQGTGA.